The clone carrying this TCR beta chain was found a few times. V shed 3 bases, J shed 6 bases, and the junction held 2 bases outside the gene matches. Germline CDR1 and CDR2: SGHKS and YYEKEE (reference sequence). The CDR3 has 13 amino acids. The record originates from a study of early T cells in non-severe SARS-CoV-2 infection. TCRdb itself ran the 5' RACE reads through MiXCR, one entry per CDR3 protein. The sample records tens of thousands of distinct CDR3 sequences, 14% being singletons. Sequenced: whole blood. This receptor was obtained from an adult who was a healthcare worker with PCR-confirmed SARS-CoV-2 infection or an uninfected control (not recorded which). The V call is TRBV5-5, the J call TRBJ1-2; the match to TRBD1 covers 10 bases. CDR3 sequence (DNA): TGTGCCAGCAGCTCTGACAGGGGGCATGGCTACACCTTC. Translation gives CASSSDRGHGYTF.